The clone carrying this T cell receptor beta chain was picked up a small number of times. Antigen: not known. The read halts 3 residues ahead of the CDR3 end, with the missing end drawn from the germline J gene. Profiling relied on immunoSEQ multiplex PCR, and the TCRdb table lists in-frame clones only, not all of them. Recorded here are just over 25,000 clones, none singletons. V was pared by 6 bases and J by 5 bases, with 8 bases between. Germline lookup yields CDR1 KGHSH and CDR2 LQKENI. The CDR3 runs 11 residues. The source of the sample is a study of T cell clonality in common variable immunodeficiency. Study-wide results and caveats: In common variable immunodeficiency, TCR beta chains reportedly carried fewer deletions and N-nucleotide insertions. T cell subpopulation sequencing would be needed to explain CVID clonality.

Blood came from CVID subjects not ill and not taking immunomodulatory or immunosuppressive medication. Donors gave roughly 5 to 8 ml heparinized peripheral whole blood. The chain employs TRBV18 and TRBJ2-7; D unresolved. The sequenced sample consisted of peripheral blood mononuclear cells. The source of this sequence is a human donor with common variable immunodeficiency. The sequenced CDR3 bases are TGTGCCAGCTCGCGTTCGGACGAG. It specifies CASSRSDE. The whole CDR3 sequence is CASSRSDEQYF.